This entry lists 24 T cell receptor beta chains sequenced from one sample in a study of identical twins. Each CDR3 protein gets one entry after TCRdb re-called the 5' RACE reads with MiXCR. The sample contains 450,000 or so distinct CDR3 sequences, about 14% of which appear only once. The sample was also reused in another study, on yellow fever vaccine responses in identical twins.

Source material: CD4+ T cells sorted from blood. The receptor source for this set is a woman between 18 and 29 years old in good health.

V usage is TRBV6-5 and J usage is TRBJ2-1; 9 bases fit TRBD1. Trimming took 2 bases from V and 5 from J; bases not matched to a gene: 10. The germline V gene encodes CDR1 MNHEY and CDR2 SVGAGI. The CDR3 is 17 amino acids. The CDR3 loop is CASSYGTGRLVHNEQFF. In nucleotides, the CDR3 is TGTGCCAGCAGTTACGGGACAGGGAGGTTGGTCCACAATGAGCAGTTCTTC.

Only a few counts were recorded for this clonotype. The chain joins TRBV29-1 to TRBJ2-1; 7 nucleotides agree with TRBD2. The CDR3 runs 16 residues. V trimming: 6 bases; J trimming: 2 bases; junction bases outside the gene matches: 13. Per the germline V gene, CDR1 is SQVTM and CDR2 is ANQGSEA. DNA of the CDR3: TGCAGCGTGGGGGGGTGGCGGGCCAGTCCCTACAATGAGCAGTTCTTC. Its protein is CSVGGWRASPYNEQFF.

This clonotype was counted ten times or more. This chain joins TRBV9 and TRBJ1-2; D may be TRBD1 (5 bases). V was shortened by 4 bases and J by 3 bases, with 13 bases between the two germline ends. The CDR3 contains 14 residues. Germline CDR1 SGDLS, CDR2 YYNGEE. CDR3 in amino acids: CASSPQGFDYGYTF. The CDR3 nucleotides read TGTGCCAGCAGCCCTCAGGGTTTTGACTATGGCTACACCTTC. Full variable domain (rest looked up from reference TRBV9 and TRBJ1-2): DSGVTQTPKHLITATGQRVTLRCSPRSGDLSVYWYQQSLDQGLQFLIQYYNGEERAKGNILERFSAQQFPDLHSELNLSSLELGDSALYFCASSPQGFDYGYTFGSGTRLTVV.

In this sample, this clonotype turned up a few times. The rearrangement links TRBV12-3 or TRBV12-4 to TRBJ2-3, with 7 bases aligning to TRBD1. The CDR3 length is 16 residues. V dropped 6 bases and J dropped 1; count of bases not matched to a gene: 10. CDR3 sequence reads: CASSHTQGIGTDTQYF. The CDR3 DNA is TGTGCCAGCAGCCACACACAGGGGATTGGCACAGATACGCAGTATTTT.

CDR3 residues: CASRKGMGANVLTF. The CDR3 DNA reads TGTGCCAGCCGCAAGGGGATGGGGGCCAACGTCCTGACTTTC. V usage is TRBV9 and J usage is TRBJ2-6, with TRBD1 as a possible D gene (5 bases). Germline lookup yields CDR1 SGDLS and CDR2 YYNGEE. V dropped 7 bases and J dropped 4 bases, with 12 bases sitting between them. This CDR3 contains 14 residues.

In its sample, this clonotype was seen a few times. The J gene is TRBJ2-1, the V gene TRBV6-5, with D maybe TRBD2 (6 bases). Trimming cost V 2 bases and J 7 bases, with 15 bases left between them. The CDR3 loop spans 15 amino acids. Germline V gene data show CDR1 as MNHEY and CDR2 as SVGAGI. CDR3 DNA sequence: TGTGCCAGCAGTTACGGAGGGGATCCGGTGAATGAGCAGTTCTTC. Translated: CASSYGGDPVNEQFF.

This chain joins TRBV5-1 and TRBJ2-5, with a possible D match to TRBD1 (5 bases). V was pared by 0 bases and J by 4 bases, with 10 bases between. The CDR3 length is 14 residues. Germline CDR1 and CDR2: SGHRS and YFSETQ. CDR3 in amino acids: CASSLEAGLETQYF. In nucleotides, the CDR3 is TGCGCCAGCAGCTTGGAAGCAGGGCTAGAGACCCAGTACTTC.

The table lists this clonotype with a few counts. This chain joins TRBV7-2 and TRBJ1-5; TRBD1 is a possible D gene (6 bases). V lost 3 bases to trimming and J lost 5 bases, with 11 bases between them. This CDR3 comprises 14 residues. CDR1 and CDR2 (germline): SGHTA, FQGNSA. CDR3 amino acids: CASSFGRGDQPQHF. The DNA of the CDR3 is TGTGCCAGCAGCTTTGGGAGGGGGGATCAGCCCCAGCATTTT.

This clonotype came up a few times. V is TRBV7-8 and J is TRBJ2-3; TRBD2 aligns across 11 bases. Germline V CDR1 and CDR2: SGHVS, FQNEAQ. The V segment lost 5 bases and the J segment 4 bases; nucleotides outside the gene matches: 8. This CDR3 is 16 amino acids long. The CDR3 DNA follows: TGTGCCAGCAGCCCGACACGACTAGCGGGGTCAGATACGCAGTATTTT. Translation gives CASSPTRLAGSDTQYF.

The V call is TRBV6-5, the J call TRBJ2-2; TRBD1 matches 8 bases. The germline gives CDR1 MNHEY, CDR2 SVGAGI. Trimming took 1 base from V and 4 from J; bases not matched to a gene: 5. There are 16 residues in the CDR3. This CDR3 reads CASSYWSGGGTGELFF. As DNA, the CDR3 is TGTGCCAGCAGTTACTGGTCAGGGGGCGGCACCGGGGAGCTGTTTTTT.

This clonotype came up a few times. CDR3 sequence: CSARDLSSSNTGELFF. The CDR3 DNA reads as TGCAGTGCTAGAGATCTGAGCTCCTCGAACACCGGGGAGCTGTTTTTT. The chain carries TRBV20-1 and TRBJ2-2; D call uncertain. The V gene lost 0 bases and the J gene lost 0 bases, with 11 bases spanning the gap. This CDR3 spans 16 amino acids. Looked up from germline, CDR1 is DFQATT and CDR2 is SNEGSKA (reference sequence).

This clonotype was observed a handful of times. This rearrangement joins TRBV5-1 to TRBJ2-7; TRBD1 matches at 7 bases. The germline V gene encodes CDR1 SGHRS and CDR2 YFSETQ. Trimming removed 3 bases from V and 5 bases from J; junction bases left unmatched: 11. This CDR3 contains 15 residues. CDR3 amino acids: CASSSYPGQINEQYF. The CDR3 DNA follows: TGCGCCAGCAGCTCCTACCCGGGACAGATCAACGAGCAGTACTTC.

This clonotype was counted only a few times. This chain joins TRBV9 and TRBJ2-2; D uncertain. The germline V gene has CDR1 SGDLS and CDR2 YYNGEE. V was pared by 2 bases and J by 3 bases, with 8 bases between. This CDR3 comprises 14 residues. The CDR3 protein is CASSVGWYTGELFF. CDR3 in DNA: TGTGCCAGCAGCGTTGGCTGGTACACCGGGGAGCTGTTTTTT. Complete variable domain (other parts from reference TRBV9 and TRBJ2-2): DSGVTQTPKHLITATGQRVTLRCSPRSGDLSVYWYQQSLDQGLQFLIQYYNGEERAKGNILERFSAQQFPDLHSELNLSSLELGDSALYFCASSVGWYTGELFFGEGSRLTVL.

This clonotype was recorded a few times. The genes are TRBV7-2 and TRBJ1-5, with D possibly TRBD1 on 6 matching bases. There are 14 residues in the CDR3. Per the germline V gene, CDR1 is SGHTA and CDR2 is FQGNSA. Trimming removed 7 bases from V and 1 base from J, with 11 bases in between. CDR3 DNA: TGTGCCAGCACCACGGGGGGCAGCAATCAGCCCCAGCATTTT. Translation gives CASTTGGSNQPQHF.

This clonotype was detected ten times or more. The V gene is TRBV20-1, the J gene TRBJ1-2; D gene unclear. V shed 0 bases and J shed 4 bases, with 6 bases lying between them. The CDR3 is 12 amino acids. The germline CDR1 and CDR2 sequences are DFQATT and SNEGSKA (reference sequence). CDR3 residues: CSAREGIYGYTF. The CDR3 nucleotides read TGCAGTGCTAGAGAGGGTATCTATGGCTACACCTTC.

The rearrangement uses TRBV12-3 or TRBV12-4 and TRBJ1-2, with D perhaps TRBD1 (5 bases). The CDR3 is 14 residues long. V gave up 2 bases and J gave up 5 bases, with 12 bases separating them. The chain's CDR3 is CASSLRQGSYGYTF. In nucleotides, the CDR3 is TGTGCCAGCAGTTTAAGGCAGGGATCATATGGCTACACCTTC.

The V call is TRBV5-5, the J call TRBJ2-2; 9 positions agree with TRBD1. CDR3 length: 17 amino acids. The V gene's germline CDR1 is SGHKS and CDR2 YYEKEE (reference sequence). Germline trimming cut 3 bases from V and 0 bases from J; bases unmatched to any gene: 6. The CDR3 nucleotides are TGTGCCAGCAGCTGGAAGGACAGGGGAGCGAACACCGGGGAGCTGTTTTTT. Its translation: CASSWKDRGANTGELFF.

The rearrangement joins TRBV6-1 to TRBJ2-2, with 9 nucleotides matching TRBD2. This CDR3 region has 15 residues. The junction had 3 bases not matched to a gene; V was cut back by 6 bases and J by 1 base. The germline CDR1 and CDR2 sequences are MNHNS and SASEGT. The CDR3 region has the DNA TGTGCCAGCAGATTTAGCGGGGGGAACACCGGGGAGCTGTTTTTT. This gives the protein CASRFSGGNTGELFF.

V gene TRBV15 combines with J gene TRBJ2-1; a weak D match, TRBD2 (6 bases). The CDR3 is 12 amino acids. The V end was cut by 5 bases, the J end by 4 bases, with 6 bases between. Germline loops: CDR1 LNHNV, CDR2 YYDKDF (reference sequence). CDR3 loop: CATSRGYNEQFF. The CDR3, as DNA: TGTGCCACCAGCCGGGGGTACAATGAGCAGTTCTTC. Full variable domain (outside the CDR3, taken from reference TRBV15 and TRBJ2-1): DAMVIQNPRYQVTQFGKPVTLSCSQTLNHNVMYWYQQKSSQAPKLLFHYYDKDFNNEADTPDNFQSRRPNTSFCFLDIRSPGLGDTAMYLCATSRGYNEQFFGPGTRLTVL.

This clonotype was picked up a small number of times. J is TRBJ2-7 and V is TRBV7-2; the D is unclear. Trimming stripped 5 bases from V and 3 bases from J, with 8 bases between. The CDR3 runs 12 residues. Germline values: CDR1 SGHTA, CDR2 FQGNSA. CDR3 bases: TGTGCCAGCAGCAAGACCCTCTACGAGCAGTACTTC. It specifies CASSKTLYEQYF.

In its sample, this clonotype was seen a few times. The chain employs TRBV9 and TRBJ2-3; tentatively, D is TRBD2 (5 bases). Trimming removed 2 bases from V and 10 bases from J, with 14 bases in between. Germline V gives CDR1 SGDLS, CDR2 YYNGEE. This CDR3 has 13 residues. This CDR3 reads CASSVPGISAQYF. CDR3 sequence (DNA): TGTGCCAGCAGCGTCCCGGGAATCAGTGCGCAGTATTTT.

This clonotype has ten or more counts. CDR3 in amino acids: CASSLRAEQFF. CDR3 DNA sequence: TGTGCCAGTAGTCTTCGGGCAGAGCAGTTCTTC. This chain links TRBV19 with TRBJ2-1; no clear D. CDR1 is LNHDA, CDR2 SQIVND, per germline (reference sequence). V was trimmed by 5 bases and J by 10 bases, leaving 9 bases between them. The CDR3 is made up of 11 amino acids.

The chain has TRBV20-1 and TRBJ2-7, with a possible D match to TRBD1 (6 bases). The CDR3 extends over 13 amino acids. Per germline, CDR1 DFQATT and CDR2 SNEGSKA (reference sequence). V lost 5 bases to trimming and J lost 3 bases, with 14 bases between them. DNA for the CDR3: TGCAGTGCTGTCGGGGACAAGTACTACGAGCAGTACTTC. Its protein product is CSAVGDKYYEQYF.

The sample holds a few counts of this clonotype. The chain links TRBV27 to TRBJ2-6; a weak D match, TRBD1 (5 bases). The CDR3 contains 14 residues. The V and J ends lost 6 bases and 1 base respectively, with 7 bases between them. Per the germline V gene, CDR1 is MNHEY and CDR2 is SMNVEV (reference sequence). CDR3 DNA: TGTGCCAGCAGGGGGCTTTCTGGGGCCAACGTCCTGACTTTC. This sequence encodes CASRGLSGANVLTF.